This record concerns one T cell receptor (beta chain) sequence. Germline V gives CDR1 SGHAT, CDR2 FQNNGV. The CDR3 spans 17 residues. Trimming took 4 bases from V and 7 from J; bases not matched to a gene: 9. Data came from immunoSEQ multiplex PCR; TCRdb stores just in-frame clones and leaves some out. The sample includes 55,000 to 70,000 clones, over 75% of them seen just once. This entry comes from a study of blood T cell repertoires in COVID-19. This sequence joins TRBV11-2 and TRBJ1-6; TRBD1 matches at 11 bases. This TCR came from a woman aged 18-29 years with acute or convalescent COVID-19. Sequenced input: peripheral blood. CDR3 amino acids: CASSSRGQGGKNSPLHF. The DNA of the CDR3 is TGTGCCAGCAGCTCAAGGGGACAGGGGGGGAAGAATTCACCCCTCCACTTT.